This TCR beta chain was obtained from a study of blood T cell repertoires in COVID-19. Trimming stripped 1 base from V and 5 bases from J, with 15 bases between. The CDR3 totals 15 residues. Germline CDR1 reads SGHAT; CDR2 reads FQNNGV. Profiling relied on immunoSEQ multiplex PCR, and the TCRdb table lists in-frame clones only, not all of them. Here the sample spans some 500,000 clones, over 75% being singletons. Categorization into cohorts depended on clinical history that participants reported. The sequence was collected from a woman aged 40 to 50 who had recovered from COVID-19. V usage is TRBV11-2 and J usage is TRBJ2-7; D might be TRBD2 (6 bases). Sequencing used PBMCs or T cells enriched from blood (not recorded which). CDR3 sequence (DNA): TGTGCCAGCAGCTTAGGCGGGGTCAGGGATGACGAGCAGTACTTC. Residues: CASSLGGVRDDEQYF.